The next 11 T cell receptor beta chains were all read from a single sample in a study of PD-1 blockade in mismatch repair-deficient tumors. Libraries were prepared by immunoSEQ multiplex PCR; TCRdb keeps only in-frame clonotypes and omits some of them. The sample contains tens of thousands of clones, 65% to 85% of which appear only once. The starting material was peripheral blood, obtained 12 weeks after starting pembrolizumab. The receptors were sampled from an adult with mismatch repair-deficient cancer.

This chain connects TRBV5-1 to TRBJ1-1, with 7 bases identical to TRBD1. V was pared by 4 bases and J by 1 base, with 10 bases of the junction left unmatched. The CDR3 extends over 16 amino acids. Germline V gene data show CDR1 as SGHRS and CDR2 as YFSETQ. The CDR3 loop is CASSTARQGENTEAFF. CDR3 sequence (DNA): TGCGCCAGCAGCACCGCCCGACAGGGCGAGAACACTGAAGCTTTCTTT.

The chain employs TRBV10-2 and TRBJ2-2; TRBD2 aligns across 9 bases. The V and J ends lost 6 bases and 6 bases, in that order; junction bases with no gene match: 14. The germline V gene encodes CDR1 WSHSY and CDR2 SAAADI. The CDR3 totals 17 residues. The CDR3 bases are TGCGCCAGCAGCCTGAGGGGTGGTAGCGGGAGCGCCGGGGAGCTGTTTTTT. Its protein is CASSLRGGSGSAGELFF.

The chain uses TRBV10-2 and TRBJ2-3; tentative D call: TRBD2 (6 bases). The CDR3 is 15 amino acids. Trimming pared 6 bases from V and 5 bases from J, leaving 18 bases between. CDR1 and CDR2 from the germline V gene are WSHSY and SAAADI. The CDR3 DNA reads as TGCGCCAGCAGCGACGGGATTGGGCGGGGAGATACGCAGTATTTT. Translating it yields CASSDGIGRGDTQYF.

The chain links TRBV7-2 to TRBJ1-3; D unresolved. The length of the CDR3 is 13 residues. V lost 5 bases and J lost 8, with 13 bases in between. The germline V gene has CDR1 SGHTA and CDR2 FQGNSA. Here the CDR3 DNA reads TGTGCCAGCAGCCCGTATGACCGAGACACCATATATTTT. It encodes CASSPYDRDTIYF.

The V gene is TRBV10-3, the J gene TRBJ2-1; TRBD2 might be the D (5 bases). Germline V gives CDR1 ENHRY, CDR2 SYGVKD. The CDR3 length is 16 residues. V was shortened by 4 bases and J by 0 bases, with 13 bases between the two germline ends. In DNA form, the CDR3 reads TGTGCCATCAGTGCTTGGGAGAGCGGCTCCTACAATGAGCAGTTCTTC. Protein: CAISAWESGSYNEQFF.

The chain couples TRBV7-9 to TRBJ1-2; no definite D call. Germline assignment: CDR1 SEHNR and CDR2 FQNEAQ (reference sequence). V lost 0 bases and J 8 bases, leaving 13 bases between the germline ends. CDR3 size: 14 residues. The CDR3 DNA reads as TGTGCCAGCAGCTTAGCCGGGCTGTCATGGGGCTACACCTTC. Amino acid sequence: CASSLAGLSWGYTF.

This sequence joins TRBV10-2 and TRBJ2-7, with TRBD2 matching 7 bases. The germline V gene encodes CDR1 WSHSY and CDR2 SAAADI. With 0 bases clipped from V and 1 base from J, the junction kept 6 bases outside the gene matches. This CDR3 region has 16 residues. For the CDR3, the DNA is TGCGCCAGCAGTGAGTCGGGAGGGCCAGGGTCCTACGAGCAGTACTTC. It translates to CASSESGGPGSYEQYF.

V and J are TRBV5-1 and TRBJ2-7; D remains ambiguous. The V and J ends lost 0 bases and 3 bases respectively, with 16 bases between them. The germline CDR1 and CDR2 sequences are SGHRS and YFSETQ. CDR3 size: 16 residues. The CDR3 region is CASSLVGPKLGYEQYF. The CDR3 region has the DNA TGCGCCAGCAGCTTGGTGGGCCCTAAACTCGGCTACGAGCAGTACTTC.

The V gene is TRBV27, the J gene TRBJ1-3; a possible D gene is TRBD1 (5 bases). The ends were cut back, 5 bases at V and 2 bases at J, with 19 bases in the middle. The CDR3 has 17 residues. Germline CDR1 reads MNHEY; CDR2 reads SMNVEV (reference sequence). The CDR3 DNA sequence: TGTGCCAGCAGTCCGTCAGTCTCCACGGGACCTGGAAACACCATATATTTT. It encodes CASSPSVSTGPGNTIYF.

V and J are TRBV19 and TRBJ1-5, with a weak D call TRBD1 (6 bases). The germline V gene has CDR1 LNHDA and CDR2 SQIVND (reference sequence). Trimming took off 2 bases at V and 5 bases at J, with 16 bases between the two ends. CDR3 size: 16 residues. This chain's CDR3 is CASSITGGQSYQPQHF. As DNA, the CDR3 is TGTGCCAGTAGTATAACCGGGGGGCAGTCATATCAGCCCCAGCATTTT.

As DNA, the CDR3 is TGTGCCACCAGCAGAGGCGCGGGACTCAACACCGGGGAGCTGTTTTTT. As protein: CATSRGAGLNTGELFF. The chain couples TRBV15 to TRBJ2-2; weak D call: TRBD2 (6 bases). Germline-derived CDR1 and CDR2 are LNHNV and YYDKDF (reference sequence). Deletions cut 1 base from V and 2 bases from J, with 11 bases between. The CDR3 length is 16 residues.